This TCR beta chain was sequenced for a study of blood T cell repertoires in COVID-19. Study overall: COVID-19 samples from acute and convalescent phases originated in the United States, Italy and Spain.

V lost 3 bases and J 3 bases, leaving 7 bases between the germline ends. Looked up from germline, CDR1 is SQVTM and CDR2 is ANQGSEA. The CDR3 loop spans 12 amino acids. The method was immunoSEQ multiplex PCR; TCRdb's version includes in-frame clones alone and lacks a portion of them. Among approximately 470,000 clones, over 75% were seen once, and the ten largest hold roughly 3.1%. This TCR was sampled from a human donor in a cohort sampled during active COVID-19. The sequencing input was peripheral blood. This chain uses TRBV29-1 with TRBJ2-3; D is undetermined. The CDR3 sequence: CSVDIQTDTQYF. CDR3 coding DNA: TGCAGCGTTGATATCCAGACAGATACGCAGTATTTT.